This TCR beta chain comes out of a study of T cell responses to AZD1222 COVID-19 vaccine. This clone was seen once. No antigen is known for it. This table comes from immunoSEQ multiplex PCR, and its TCRdb copy is limited to in-frame clones, with some not included. The sample lists 95,000 to 150,000 clones, about nine tenths seen once, with 3.5% to 4.5% in the top ten. The CDR3 is 16 residues long. V lost 4 bases and J lost 12; bases outside the gene matches: 18. Per germline, CDR1 SNHLY and CDR2 FYNNEI. Points from the study as a whole: White British donors predominated, females outnumbered males, and clonal diversity was possibly underestimated.

The source of this sequence is an adult in good health. This material consisted of peripheral blood, taken on day 0 of AZD1222 vaccination. The rearrangement uses TRBV2 and TRBJ1-5; 7 bases agree with TRBD1. The CDR3 here is CASSGGGTDGVLVQHF. The DNA for the CDR3 is TGTGCCAGCAGTGGCGGGGGGACAGACGGGGTTTTGGTCCAGCATTTT.